Shown below are 8 T cell receptor beta chains from a single sample sequenced in a study of technical replicates of blood from several donors. Sequencing used immunoSEQ multiplex PCR; TCRdb keeps in-frame clones, though not all of them. The sample records 60,000 to 90,000 clones, around 97% being singletons. Specimen: T cells isolated from PBMCs. Receptors were obtained from a human donor in good health.

V and J are TRBV5-1 and TRBJ2-4, with D maybe TRBD1 (6 bases). CDR1 and CDR2 from the germline V gene are SGHRS and YFSETQ. Trimming cost V 3 bases and J 3 bases, with 13 bases left between them. This CDR3 contains 15 residues. Here the CDR3 DNA reads TGCGCCAGCAGCTATTCCCAGGGGAGCAAAAACATTCAGTACTTC. Its translation is CASSYSQGSKNIQYF.

The chain employs TRBV2 and TRBJ2-1; TRBD1 agrees at 8 bases. This CDR3 comprises 13 residues. Trimming at V came to 4 bases and at J to 6 bases, leaving 2 bases not matched to a gene. Per germline, CDR1 SNHLY and CDR2 FYNNEI. Here the CDR3 reads CASSGDRGNEQFF. The CDR3 DNA follows: TGTGCCAGCAGTGGAGACAGGGGCAATGAGCAGTTCTTC.

The chain links TRBV18 to TRBJ1-4; the match to TRBD1 covers 7 bases. The germline V gene encodes CDR1 KGHSH and CDR2 LQKENI. V dropped 6 bases and J dropped 6; count of bases not matched to a gene: 4. The CDR3 is 13 residues long. This CDR3 is CASSPDRDEKLFF. As DNA, the CDR3 is TGTGCCAGCTCCCCCGACAGGGATGAAAAACTGTTTTTT. Filled out from reference TRBV18 and TRBJ1-4, the complete variable domain reads NAGVMQNPRHLVRRRGQEARLRCSPMKGHSHVYWYRQLPEEGLKFMVYLQKENIIDESGMPKERFSAEFPKEGPSILRIQQVVRGDSAAYFCASSPDRDEKLFFGSGTQLSVL.

The chain is built from TRBV6-1 and TRBJ2-7; 7 bases agree with TRBD1. Per the germline V gene, CDR1 is MNHNS and CDR2 is SASEGT. CDR3 length: 15 residues. V shed 2 bases, J shed 3 bases, and the junction held 7 bases outside the gene matches. The chain's CDR3 is CASSELGTENYEQYF. In DNA, the CDR3 is TGTGCCAGCAGTGAATTGGGGACAGAGAACTACGAGCAGTACTTC.

V and J are TRBV6-1 and TRBJ1-1; D remains unclear. The length of the CDR3 is 12 residues. V gave up 6 bases and J gave up 1 base, with 6 bases separating them. Germline-derived CDR1 and CDR2 are MNHNS and SASEGT. As DNA, the CDR3 is TGTGCCAGCAGCAATCCGAACACTGAAGCTTTCTTT. It specifies CASSNPNTEAFF.

The gene calls are TRBV5-1 and TRBJ1-1; possible D gene TRBD1, 6 bases. Looked up from germline, CDR1 is SGHRS and CDR2 is YFSETQ. The CDR3 consists of 14 residues. V gave up 1 base and J gave up 0 bases, with 7 bases separating them. CDR3 nucleotides: TGCGCCAGCAGCTTGTGGGGGCTGAACACTGAAGCTTTCTTT. It codes for CASSLWGLNTEAFF.

The gene calls are TRBV5-1 and TRBJ2-2, with D uncertain. V was cut by 0 bases and J by 4 bases, with 16 bases left in between. There are 17 residues in the CDR3. The germline V gene has CDR1 SGHRS and CDR2 YFSETQ. The CDR3 reads CASSLVATRVGTGELFF. The CDR3 DNA sequence: TGCGCCAGCAGCTTGGTTGCAACCCGGGTTGGCACCGGGGAGCTGTTTTTT.

This clone was observed a single time. The gene calls are TRBV28 and TRBJ2-7; possibly TRBD1 for D (5 bases). The germline gives CDR1 MDHEN, CDR2 SYDVKM. V lost 5 bases to trimming and J lost 6 bases, with 20 bases between them. The CDR3 is 15 residues long. CDR3 sequence reads: CASSQGGRRSGEQYF. DNA of the CDR3: TGTGCCAGCAGTCAGGGCGGCAGGCGGTCGGGCGAGCAGTACTTC.